These 5 T cell receptor beta chains came from one sample sequenced in a study of blood T cell repertoires in COVID-19. Some clones are missing from TCRdb's copy, which holds only in-frame ones; the method was immunoSEQ multiplex PCR. Seen here are some 200,000 clones, 82% observed once, and the top ten hold more than 4%. What was sequenced was PBMCs or T cells enriched from blood (not recorded which). The source of these receptors is a woman aged 60-75 years with acute COVID-19.

This clone was observed a few times. The chain is built from TRBV12-3 or TRBV12-4 and TRBJ2-3; TRBD1 agrees at 7 bases. V lost 6 bases to trimming and J lost 6 bases; unmatched junction nucleotides: 6. The CDR3 length is 13 residues. The CDR3 region is CASRGQSIDTQYF. DNA for the CDR3: TGTGCCAGCAGGGGACAGAGCATCGATACGCAGTATTTT.

The chain's CDR3 is CSVERWEGTDTQYF. The CDR3 DNA is TGCAGCGTTGAACGGTGGGAGGGCACAGATACGCAGTATTTT. The rearrangement uses TRBV29-1 and TRBJ2-3, with D possibly being TRBD2 (6 bases). Trimming left V 2 bases short and J 1 base short, with 10 bases between. The CDR3 runs to 14 residues. Germline V gene sequence: CDR1 SQVTM, CDR2 ANQGSEA.

The chain employs TRBV6-5 and TRBJ2-5; the D gene is possibly TRBD2 (5 bases). Germline lookup yields CDR1 MNHEY and CDR2 SVGAGI. Trimming cost V 8 bases and J 7 bases, with 23 bases left between them. The CDR3 length is 15 residues. Here the CDR3 DNA reads TGTGCCAGCCAACCTCTCGGGTCCCGGGGTGGGACCCAGTACTTC. Its protein product is CASQPLGSRGGTQYF.

This chain uses TRBV7-2 with TRBJ2-5; possible D gene TRBD2, 6 bases. The germline V and J ends were trimmed by 2 bases and 5 bases, with 21 bases remaining between them. CDR1 is SGHTA, CDR2 FQGNSA, per germline. The CDR3 is 17 amino acids. In DNA, the CDR3 is TGTGCCAGCAGCTTATCCCCAATCGGGGGAAGGAGGGAGACCCAGTACTTC. Translating it yields CASSLSPIGGRRETQYF.

This clone has just one count. The V call is TRBV5-5, the J call TRBJ2-3; D unclear. The CDR3 spans 13 residues. The germline V gene has CDR1 SGHKS and CDR2 YYEKEE (reference sequence). V was trimmed by 5 bases and J by 5 bases, leaving 12 bases between them. DNA for the CDR3: TGTGCCAGCAGGCTAGTGCGCTTAGATACGCAGTATTTT. Protein: CASRLVRLDTQYF.